One and the same sample provided the 7 T cell receptor beta chains below, sequenced in a study of tumor-infiltrating lymphocytes in primary liver carcinoma. Starting material of roughly 0.45 ug total RNA yielded TCR beta cDNA via a constant-region primer. Investigators got TCR beta libraries out of three nested multiplex PCR rounds, done with slightly modified ARM-PCR. PCR rounds one and two used TRBV1-TRBV30 forward primers with a C-beta reverse primer for 10 cycles each. TCRdb re-called the multiplex PCR reads with MiXCR, one entry per CDR3 protein. The table lists some 40,000 distinct CDR3 sequences, roughly 73% of them singletons, with around 40% in the top ten. Scientists recovered RNA and DNA together from around 18-30 mg of unsorted bulk tissue. Sequencing input: tumor-adjacent normal liver tissue. These TCRs come from a man in his forties or fifties with primary liver carcinoma and hepatitis B virus infection.

The chain has TRBV10-2 and TRBJ1-1; D unclear. Trimming stripped 3 bases from V and 10 bases from J, with 15 bases between. From germline, CDR1 is WSHSY and CDR2 SAAADI. The CDR3 spans 13 residues. CDR3 amino acids: CASSEVDNTRAFF. CDR3 coding DNA: TGCGCCAGCAGTGAAGTAGATAACACTAGAGCTTTCTTT.

Remarks on this clonotype: One end of the junction fails to match germline, which may point to a read error. This chain connects TRBV5-1 to TRBJ2-7, with unresolved D. CDR1 is SGHRS, CDR2 YFSETQ, per germline. This CDR3 has 14 amino acids. The CDR3 protein is CVSSLAARQVPQYF. CDR3 in DNA: TGCGTCAGCAGCTTGGCAGCACGGCAGGTTCCGCAGTACTTC.

The rearrangement uses TRBV6-5 and TRBJ1-6, with D perhaps matching TRBD1 (5 bases). The germline V gene has CDR1 MNHEY and CDR2 SVGAGI. The CDR3 consists of 14 residues. CDR3 DNA: TGTATCAGCAGTTACGGGGGAGTCGATTCACCCCTCCACTTT. It codes for CISSYGGVDSPLHF.

Worth noting for this clonotype: One base away lies a much larger clone, so this may be a sequencing read error. V usage is TRBV19 and J usage is TRBJ2-1; no firm D call. The CDR3 runs 11 residues. The V and J ends lost 4 bases and 6 bases respectively, with 4 bases between them. Germline V CDR1 and CDR2: LNHDA, SQIVND (reference sequence). The DNA for the CDR3 is TGTGCCAGTAGTACCAGCAATGAGCAGTTCTTC. Amino acid sequence: CASSTSNEQFF. The full variable domain, with the rest looked up from reference TRBV19 and TRBJ2-1, is DGGITQSPKYLFRKEGQNVTLSCEQNLNHDAMYWYRQDPGQGLRLIYYSQIVNDFQKGDIAEGYSVSREKKESFPLTVTSAQKNPTAFYLCASSTSNEQFFGPGTRLTVL.

The sample holds one count of this clonotype. The junction does not match germline at one end; this may be a read error. The chain employs TRBV6-2 or TRBV6-3 and TRBJ1-1; D is uncertain. Germline CDR1 and CDR2: MNHEY and SVGEGT. The CDR3 sequence is 13 residues long. The DNA of the CDR3 is TGTGTCAGCAGTTACTCCGAGAACACTGAAGCTTTCTTT. It encodes CVSSYSENTEAFF.

On this clonotype: The CDR3 carries no conserved terminal phenylalanine or tryptophan, so it likely arises from a read error. V usage is TRBV11-2 and J usage is TRBJ2-4, with D maybe TRBD2 (5 bases). The CDR3 runs to 14 residues. The germline V gene encodes CDR1 SGHAT and CDR2 FQNNGV. V lost 4 bases and J 7 bases, leaving 14 bases between the germline ends. This chain's CDR3 is CASSSGIEDNIQYL. CDR3 nucleotide sequence: TGTGCCAGCAGCTCCGGGATAGAGGATAACATTCAGTACCTC.

As concerns this clonotype: Here the CDR3 omits its conserved ending phenylalanine or tryptophan, so a read error is the likely source. The rearrangement links TRBV5-1 to TRBJ2-5; 13 nucleotides align to TRBD2. The trim removed 3 bases at V and 2 bases at J, leaving 7 bases unmatched. The CDR3 consists of 17 residues. Germline V gene sequence: CDR1 SGHRS, CDR2 YFSETQ. Here the CDR3 reads CASSSYGLAGDQETQYS. DNA of the CDR3: TGCGCCAGCAGCTCCTACGGACTAGCGGGAGATCAAGAGACCCAGTACTCC.